This T cell receptor (beta chain) was retrieved from a study of blood T cell repertoires in COVID-19 (dated by TCRdb to 2018 to 2021). General notes on the study: Samples from collaborators originated in the United States, Italy and Spain and spanned both the acute and convalescent phases of COVID-19. Sample metadata almost always included a de-identified subject ID, COVID-19 status, age in years and sex. A freely available public database, intended as a resource for researchers studying the immune response to SARS-CoV-2, is where the repertoires were released. Samples came from the ongoing ImmuneRACE study (first 160 participants) plus 1,254 subjects from 6 global collaborators. The material from the prospective study consisted of cDNA or gDNA derived from T cells, B-cell-depleted T cells, or PBMCs. Where HLA class I and class II types were available, the types were taken from metadata supplied by the sample provider, not from assay-based typing. The dataset comprised deeply sampled blood TCRbeta repertoires from subjects exposed to, actively infected with, or recovered from COVID-19.

The immunoSEQ Assay, a bias-controlled multiplex PCR, was used to amplify TCRbeta CDR3 regions from genomic DNA. On the authors' methods: The number of nucleated cells in each sample was estimated by amplification of reference gene primers within the assay. To quantify the absolute abundance of each unique TCRbeta CDR3 rearrangement, sequence reads were collapsed and filtered. Productive Simpson clonality was computed per sample as the square root of Simpson's diversity index over productive rearrangements. TCRdb's version of the immuneACCESS table is confined to in-frame rearrangements and falls short of the full clone set. An unresolved V gene accounts for under half of the shortfall where checked; the remainder is of unknown origin. Clone size and V and J calls were adopted from that table, with D and trimming inferred from the DNA. A total of 200,000 to 250,000 clones appear in this sample, 70% to 90% of them only once. Under 4.5% of the sample is held by the ten biggest clonotypes.

The research as a whole found: How much clinical and demographic metadata was included differed by source and by participant, and the metadata was provided uncurated.

In the prospective study, participants were roughly 18 to 100 years old, resided in approximately 25 geographic areas of the United States, and were enrolled through a virtual design. In the prospective study, cohorts were assigned on the basis of participant-reported clinical history obtained from a screening survey and a study questionnaire. Each participant in the prospective study had whole blood, serum and a nasopharyngeal or oropharyngeal swab collected by mobile phlebotomists. Prospective study participants could optionally give additional blood draws and questionnaires over a roughly two-month period. Before DNA extraction, prospective study blood samples were shipped either frozen or at room temperature. From cysteine to phenylalanine, the CDR3 is 16 amino acids long. Only CDR3 DNA is held: 48 bases, read in frame from base 1. The germline V end is reduced by 1 base and the J end by 5 bases; junction bases left unmatched: 9. From the germline V gene (reference sequence), CDR1 is SEHNR and CDR2 is FQNEAQ.

Details on this clone: No antigen is known for it. There are no base qualities to consult, and no much larger clone falls within one base.

This TCR derives from a man aged 25 to 45 with acute COVID-19. Sequencing was performed on PBMCs or T cells enriched from blood (not recorded which). The chain is made from TRBV7-9 and TRBJ2-7, and 9 junction bases match TRBD1. CDR3 reads: CASSLGIGTGSHEQYF. The DNA sequence follows: TGTGCCAGCAGCTTAGGAATCGGGACAGGGAGCCACGAGCAGTACTTC.